The source of this T cell receptor beta chain is a study of T cell clones after liver transplantation. Study-level background: Post-transplant blood was tracked for graft-donor-reactive T cell clones identified in a pre-transplant mixed lymphocyte reaction. Blood was drawn pre-transplant, before withdrawal, and after full or failed withdrawal.

There are a few counts of this clone. Its antigen is not identified. TCRdb keeps only in-frame clones here, not all; method: immunoSEQ multiplex PCR. The sample consists of some 61,000 clones, less than 75% of them appearing once. Study results and limitations: A significant post-transplant drop in circulating graft-donor-reactive CD4 TCRbeta sequences occurred in most of the 8 subjects. Compared with third party-reactive sequences, donor-reactive ones declined more, independent of withdrawal success.

CDR1 SGDLS and CDR2 YYNGEE come from the germline V gene. The V end lost 2 bases, the J end lost 1 base, and 9 bases lay between the germline ends. This CDR3 comprises 14 residues. The material sequenced was CD4+ T cells from blood, taken at the 22-month timepoint. The V call is TRBV9, the J call TRBJ1-1, with D maybe TRBD1 (6 bases). The receptor's source is a human patient who received a liver transplant. Some T cells could come from the graft donor. The CDR3 loop reads CASSVRGTNTEAFF. In nucleotides, the CDR3 is TGTGCCAGCAGCGTCAGGGGAACGAACACTGAAGCTTTCTTT. Combining the CDR3 with reference TRBV9 and TRBJ1-1 gives the whole variable domain DSGVTQTPKHLITATGQRVTLRCSPRSGDLSVYWYQQSLDQGLQFLIQYYNGEERAKGNILERFSAQQFPDLHSELNLSSLELGDSALYFCASSVRGTNTEAFFGQGTRLTVV.